The clone carrying this TCR beta chain was counted a few times. Using its own MiXCR run on the RT-PCR reads, TCRdb lists one record per CDR3 protein. The repertoire holds tens of thousands of distinct CDR3 sequences, with around 5% as singletons. The entry originates in a study of patients and donors after allogeneic stem cell transplantation. The germline V and J ends were trimmed by 4 bases and 1 base, with 8 bases remaining between them. CDR3 length: 14 amino acids. The germline gives CDR1 SGHVS, CDR2 FQNEAQ. The sequenced sample consisted of blood, either unsorted or a sorted T cell fraction (not recorded which). This receptor was taken from a human donor who was either an allogeneic HSCT recipient or a stem cell or donor lymphocyte infusion donor (not recorded which). It is not recorded whose cells these are; they may come from a transplant donor. This chain links TRBV7-8 with TRBJ1-5; D is ambiguous. The CDR3 nucleotides are TGTGCCAGCAGCTACGGACGGAGCAATCAGCCCCAGCATTTT. Protein: CASSYGRSNQPQHF.